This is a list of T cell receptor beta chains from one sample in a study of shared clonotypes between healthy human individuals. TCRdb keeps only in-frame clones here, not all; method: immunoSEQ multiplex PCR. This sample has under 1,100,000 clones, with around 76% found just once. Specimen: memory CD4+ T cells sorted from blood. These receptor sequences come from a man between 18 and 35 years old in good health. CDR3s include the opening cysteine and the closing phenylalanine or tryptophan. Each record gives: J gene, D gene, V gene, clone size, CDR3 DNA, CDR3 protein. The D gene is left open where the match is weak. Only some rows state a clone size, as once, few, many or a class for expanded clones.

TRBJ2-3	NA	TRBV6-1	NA	TGTGCCAGCAGTGAAGCGCACAGAAGCACAGATACGCAGTATTTT	CASSEAHRSTDTQYF
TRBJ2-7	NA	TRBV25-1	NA	TGTGCCAGCAGCGCTCCTCCGGGGACGAGCTACGAGCAGTACTTC	CASSAPPGTSYEQYF
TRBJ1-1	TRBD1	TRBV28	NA	TGTGCCAGCAGCGTGGGGACAGGGGCCCCGAACACTGAAGCTTTCTTT	CASSVGTGAPNTEAFF
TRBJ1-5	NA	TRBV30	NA	TGTGCCTGGAGCTACAGGGCCGGCAATCAGCCCCAGCATTTT	CAWSYRAGNQPQHF
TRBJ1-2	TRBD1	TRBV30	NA	TGTGCCTGGAGTCCGGGACAGGGAAACTATGGCTACACCTTC	CAWSPGQGNYGYTF
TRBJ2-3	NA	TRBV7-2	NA	TGTGCCAGCAGCTTAGACAGGGAATATACGCAGTATTTT	CASSLDREYTQYF
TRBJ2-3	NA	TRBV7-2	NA	TGTGCCAGCAGCTTATTCGCGAGTACAGATACGCAGTATTTT	CASSLFASTDTQYF
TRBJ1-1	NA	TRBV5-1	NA	TGCGCCAGCAGCTTGGATTACGGGGTCAACACTGAAGCTTTCTTT	CASSLDYGVNTEAFF
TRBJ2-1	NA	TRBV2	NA	TGTGCCAGCAGTTGGGACCGTAGCTCCTACAATGAGCAGTTCTTC	CASSWDRSSYNEQFF
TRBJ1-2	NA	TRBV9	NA	TGTGCCAGCAGCGTAACAAGCTCAGGGGATGGCTACACCTTC	CASSVTSSGDGYTF
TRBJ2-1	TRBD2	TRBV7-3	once	TGTGCCAGCAGCCGTAGGGAGGGGAGGAACAATGAGCAGTTCTTC	CASSRREGRNNEQFF
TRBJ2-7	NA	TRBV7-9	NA	TGTGCCAGCAGCCTTTCCTACGAGCAGTACTTC	CASSLSYEQYF
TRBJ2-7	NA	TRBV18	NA	TGTGCCAGCTCACCACCGGGTTTTGAGGGCCCCGAGCAGTACTTC	CASSPPGFEGPEQYF
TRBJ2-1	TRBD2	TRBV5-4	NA	TGTGCCAGCAGCTCCGGACTAGCGGGAGGAGATGAGCAGTTCTTC	CASSSGLAGGDEQFF
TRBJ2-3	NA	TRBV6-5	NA	TGTGCCAGCTCGGGTGTTTGGGATACGCAGTATTTT	CASSGVWDTQYF
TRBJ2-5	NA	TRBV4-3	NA	TGCGCCAGCAGCCAAACCCTTACAGGTGTGGAGACCCAGTACTTC	CASSQTLTGVETQYF
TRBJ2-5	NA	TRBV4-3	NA	TGCGCCAGCAGCCAAGACTGGGGACCTGGCGGTGAGACCCAGTACTTC	CASSQDWGPGGETQYF
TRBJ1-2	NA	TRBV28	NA	TGTGCCGCAGTCAGTTGGGTCGGGACTAACTATGGCTACACCTTC	CAAVSWVGTNYGYTF
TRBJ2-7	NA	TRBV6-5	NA	TGTGCCAGCAGTTACCCTAAGCGCCTCTCCTACGAGCAGTACTTC	CASSYPKRLSYEQYF
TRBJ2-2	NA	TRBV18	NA	TGTGCCAGCTCACGGTGGGGAGCGGTAGACACCGGGGAGCTGTTTTTT	CASSRWGAVDTGELFF
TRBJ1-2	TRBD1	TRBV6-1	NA	TGTGCCAGCAGAGGACAGGGAGGCGGCTACACCTTC	CASRGQGGGYTF
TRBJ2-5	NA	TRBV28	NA	TGTGCCAGCAGTCCTGCGGTGACAGGACAGTACCAAGAGACCCAGTACTTC	CASSPAVTGQYQETQYF
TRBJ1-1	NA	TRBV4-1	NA	TGCGCCAGCAGCCAACCGACCGCTAGGTACACTGAAGCTTTCTTT	CASSQPTARYTEAFF
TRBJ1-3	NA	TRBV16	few	TGTGCCAGCAGCCCTCGGGGGACTGGAAACACCATATATTTT	CASSPRGTGNTIYF
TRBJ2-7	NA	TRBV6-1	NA	TGTGCCAGCAGAGTCGGACAGTTCTACTACTACGAGCAGTACTTC	CASRVGQFYYYEQYF
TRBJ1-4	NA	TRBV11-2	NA	TGTGCCAGCAGCTTAGGCGCCGTTGCAACTAATGAAAAACTGTTTTTT	CASSLGAVATNEKLFF
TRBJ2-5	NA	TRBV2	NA	TGTGCCAGCAGTGAAGCTGAGGGAGGGGGGCGAGAGACCCAGTACTTC	CASSEAEGGGRETQYF
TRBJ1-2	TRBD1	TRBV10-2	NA	TGCGCCAGCGCCGGACAGGGGGCCGCTAACTATGGCTACACCTTC	CASAGQGAANYGYTF
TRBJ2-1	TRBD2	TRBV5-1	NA	TGCGCCAGCAGCTTATACCAGGGACTAGCGGGATTCAATGAGCAGTTCTTC	CASSLYQGLAGFNEQFF
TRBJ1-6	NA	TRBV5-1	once	TGCGCCAGCAGCTACGGACAAGGTAATTCACCCCTCCACTTT	CASSYGQGNSPLHF
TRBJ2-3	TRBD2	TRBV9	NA	TGTGCCAGCAGCGTGGGACTAGCGGGGGGGCAAGTCCCAGATACGCAGTATTTT	CASSVGLAGGQVPDTQYF
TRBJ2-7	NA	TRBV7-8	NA	TGTGCCAGCAGCTTAGCGGTTCAGGGGACTACCCCCTATGAGCAGTACTTC	CASSLAVQGTTPYEQYF
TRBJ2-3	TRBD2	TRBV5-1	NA	TGCGCCAGCAACCGGGCGGGGGTCACAGATACGCAGTATTTT	CASNRAGVTDTQYF
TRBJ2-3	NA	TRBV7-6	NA	TGTGCCAGCAGCTTAGGGCGACTGAGGGAGATCCCAGATACGCAGTATTTT	CASSLGRLREIPDTQYF
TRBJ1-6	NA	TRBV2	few	TGTGCCATTCAGGGAACCCCCTATAATTCACCCCTCCACTTT	CAIQGTPYNSPLHF
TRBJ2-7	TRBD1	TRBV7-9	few	TGTGCCAGCAGCTCTTTTTATACAGGGGAAAACTACGAGCAGTACTTC	CASSSFYTGENYEQYF
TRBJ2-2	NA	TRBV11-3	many	TGTGCCAGCAGCTTAGATCCCAACACCGGGGAGCTGTTTTTT	CASSLDPNTGELFF
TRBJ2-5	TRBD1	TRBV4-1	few	TGCGCCAGCAGCCAGCCGGACAGGGGAGAAGAGACCCAGTACTTC	CASSQPDRGEETQYF
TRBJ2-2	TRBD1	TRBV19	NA	TGTGCCAGTAGTTATTGGGACAGGGGGCCCGGGGAGCTGTTTTTT	CASSYWDRGPGELFF
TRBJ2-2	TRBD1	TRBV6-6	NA	TGTGCCAGCAGTTCCCGGGACAGGGGCGACGGGGAGCTGTTTTTT	CASSSRDRGDGELFF
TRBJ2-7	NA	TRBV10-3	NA	TGTGCCACCGGGAATAAGGAGAGCTCCTACGAGCAGTACTTC	CATGNKESSYEQYF
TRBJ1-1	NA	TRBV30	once	TGTGCCTGGAGTAAAGGGGAGGTTGAAGCTTTCTTT	CAWSKGEVEAFF
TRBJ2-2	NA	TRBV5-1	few	TGCGCCAGCAGCTTACGACAGACCGGGGAGCTGTTTTTT	CASSLRQTGELFF
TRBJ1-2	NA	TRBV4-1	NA	TGCGCCAGCAGCTCCCGGGACATGACCTATGGCTACACCTTC	CASSSRDMTYGYTF
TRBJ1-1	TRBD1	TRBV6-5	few	TGTGCCAGCAGTGGGACAGGCACTGAAGCTTTCTTT	CASSGTGTEAFF
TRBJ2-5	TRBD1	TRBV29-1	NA	TGCAGCGCCGACAGGGGGGCGTTGGAGACCCAGTACTTC	CSADRGALETQYF
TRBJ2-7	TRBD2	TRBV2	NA	TGTGCCAGCAGTGTCGGGACTAGCGGGAGGGCAGGCGAGCAGTACTTC	CASSVGTSGRAGEQYF
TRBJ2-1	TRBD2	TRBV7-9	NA	TGTGCCAGCAGCTTCGCCTTGTGGAGCGGGACCTTACGGGATGAGCAGTTCTTC	CASSFALWSGTLRDEQFF
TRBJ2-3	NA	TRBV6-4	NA	TGTGCCAGCAGTGAACAGGCCGGTAGCACAGATACGCAGTATTTT	CASSEQAGSTDTQYF